Described below is a single TCR beta chain sequence and its context. This sample was included in a study of blood T cell repertoires in COVID-19. Study details: Some COVID-19 samples were acute and others convalescent; all came from the United States, Italy and Spain. PBMCs, B-cell-depleted T cells, or T cells provided the cDNA or gDNA that made up the material.

Source study methods: Amplification from reference gene primers served as the basis for estimated nucleated cell counts. Data came from immunoSEQ multiplex PCR; TCRdb stores just in-frame clones and leaves some out. V and J calls and clone size are as listed in that table; D and trimming were resolved from the DNA. This repertoire shows 200,000 to 300,000 clones, about 83% found once; its top ten account for around 5.2%. Germline CDR1 reads ENHRY; CDR2 reads SYGVKD. CDR3 length: 13 residues. The ends were cut back, 2 bases at V and 1 base at J, with 6 bases in the middle. Material for sequencing was peripheral blood. The V and J genes are TRBV10-3 and TRBJ2-7; TRBD2 is a possible D gene (5 bases). The clonotype was recovered from a human donor in a cohort sampled during active COVID-19. This CDR3 is CAISEAGSYEQYF. The CDR3 coding sequence is TGTGCCATCAGTGAGGCGGGTTCCTACGAGCAGTACTTC.